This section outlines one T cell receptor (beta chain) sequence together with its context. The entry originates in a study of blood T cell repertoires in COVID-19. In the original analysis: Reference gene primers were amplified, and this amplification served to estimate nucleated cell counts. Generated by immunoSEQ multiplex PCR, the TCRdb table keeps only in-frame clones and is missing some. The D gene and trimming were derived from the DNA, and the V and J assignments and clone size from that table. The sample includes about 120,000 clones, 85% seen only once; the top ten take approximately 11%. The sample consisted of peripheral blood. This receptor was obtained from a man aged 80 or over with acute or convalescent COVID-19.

In DNA form, the CDR3 reads TGTGCCAGCAGCTTGTCGGGAAGGACTGGAAACACCATATATTTT. Translated: CASSLSGRTGNTIYF. The V and J genes are TRBV7-8 and TRBJ1-3; no clear D gene. CDR3 length: 15 residues. Germline values: CDR1 SGHVS, CDR2 FQNEAQ. Trimming took off 3 bases at V and 2 bases at J, with 11 bases between the two ends.